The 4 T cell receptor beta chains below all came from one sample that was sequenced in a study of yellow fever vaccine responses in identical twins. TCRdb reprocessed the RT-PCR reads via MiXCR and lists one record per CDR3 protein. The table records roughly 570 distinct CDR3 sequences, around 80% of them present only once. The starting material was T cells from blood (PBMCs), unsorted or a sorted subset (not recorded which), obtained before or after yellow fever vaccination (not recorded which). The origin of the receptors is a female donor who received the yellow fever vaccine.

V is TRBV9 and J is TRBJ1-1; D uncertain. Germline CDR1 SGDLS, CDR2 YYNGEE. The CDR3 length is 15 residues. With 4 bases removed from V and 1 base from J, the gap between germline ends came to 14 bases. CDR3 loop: CASSTDGEANTEAFF. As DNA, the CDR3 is TGTGCCAGCAGCACGGACGGCGAGGCGAACACTGAAGCTTTCTTT.

CDR3 coding DNA: TGTGCCACCAGTGGGGGACAGGGGGCAGATGAGCAGTTCTTC. Its protein is CATSGGQGADEQFF. The rearrangement uses TRBV24-1 and TRBJ2-1, with 12 bases identical to TRBD1. V lost 5 bases and J lost 8; bases outside the gene matches: 3. CDR3 length: 14 amino acids. Germline V gene sequence: CDR1 KGHDR, CDR2 SFDVKD.

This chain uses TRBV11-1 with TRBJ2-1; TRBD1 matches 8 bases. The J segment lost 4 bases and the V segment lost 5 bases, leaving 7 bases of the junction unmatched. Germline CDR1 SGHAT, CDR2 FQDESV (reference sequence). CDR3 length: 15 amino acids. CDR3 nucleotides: TGTGCCAGCAGCGTTCCGGGACAGGAGTACAATGAGCAGTTCTTC. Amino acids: CASSVPGQEYNEQFF.

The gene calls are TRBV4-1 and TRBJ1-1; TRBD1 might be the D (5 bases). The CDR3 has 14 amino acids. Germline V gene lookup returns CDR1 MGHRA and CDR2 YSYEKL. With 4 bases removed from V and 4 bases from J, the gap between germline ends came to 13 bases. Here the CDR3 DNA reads TGCGCCAGCAGCCTCGCTAGGGGACGCACTGAAGCTTTCTTT. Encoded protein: CASSLARGRTEAFF.